These 18 T cell receptor beta chains originate from one sample sequenced in a study of cytomegalovirus exposure and HLA in healthy donors. 60 Vbeta and 13 Jbeta primers were used in PCR. Assay: immunoSEQ multiplex PCR; the TCRdb copy retains only in-frame clones and omits some. This table lists under 150,000 clones. The sequenced sample consisted of PBMCs. The receptors come from a woman in her 40s in good health and CMV-seronegative.

This chain joins TRBV7-6 and TRBJ1-1, with D perhaps matching TRBD1 (5 bases). V was cut by 4 bases and J by 3 bases, with 15 bases left in between. Germline V gene data show CDR1 as SGHVS and CDR2 as FNYEAQ. The CDR3 has 15 residues. The CDR3 DNA sequence: TGTGCCAGCAGCTACGGGGACTCCCAAGACACTGAAGCTTTCTTT. This translates into CASSYGDSQDTEAFF.

The rearrangement uses TRBV27 and TRBJ1-2, with 7 nucleotides matching TRBD1. This CDR3 contains 15 residues. With 3 bases clipped from V and 4 bases from J, the junction kept 8 bases outside the gene matches. The germline gives CDR1 MNHEY, CDR2 SMNVEV (reference sequence). CDR3 region: CASSLEGQRGYGYTF. The CDR3 DNA is TGTGCCAGCAGTTTGGAGGGACAGCGAGGCTATGGCTACACCTTC.

The chain links TRBV6-5 to TRBJ1-5, with TRBD1 identical over 11 bases. The J segment lost 3 bases and the V segment lost 6 bases, leaving 4 bases of the junction unmatched. Germline assignment: CDR1 MNHEY and CDR2 SVGAGI. The CDR3 extends over 15 amino acids. CDR3 in DNA: TGTGCCAGCAGCAGGGACAGGGGGTACAATCAGCCCCAGCATTTT. Translating gives CASSRDRGYNQPQHF.

The chain employs TRBV29-1 and TRBJ2-3; 8 positions agree with TRBD2. This CDR3 is 14 amino acids long. V was clipped by 3 bases and J by 2 bases; unmatched bases: 4. Germline V gene data show CDR1 as SQVTM and CDR2 as ANQGSEA. The CDR3 DNA reads TGCAGCGTTGAGGGTAGCGGGGCCACAGATACGCAGTATTTT. It specifies CSVEGSGATDTQYF.

The chain carries TRBV4-3 and TRBJ1-2; 10 bases align to TRBD1. After removal of 0 bases from V and 8 bases from J, the junction contained 6 bases not matched to a gene. The CDR3 contains 15 residues. Germline V gene sequence: CDR1 LGHNA, CDR2 YSLEER. The chain's CDR3 is CASSQEWGTGEGYTF. CDR3 in DNA: TGCGCCAGCAGCCAAGAGTGGGGGACAGGGGAAGGCTACACCTTC.

The genes are TRBV10-3 and TRBJ1-1, with 8 bases fitting TRBD1. CDR1 and CDR2 from the germline V gene are ENHRY and SYGVKD. J lost 0 bases, V lost 8 bases, and 14 bases had no gene match. CDR3 length equals 17 residues. The DNA for the CDR3 is TGTGCCATCTGGGGGGGGACAGGAGGGGTAGTGAACACTGAAGCTTTCTTT. Amino acid sequence: CAIWGGTGGVVNTEAFF.

The rearrangement joins TRBV7-9 to TRBJ2-1, with a tentative D call TRBD2 (6 bases). The CDR3 extends over 13 amino acids. CDR1 is SEHNR, CDR2 FQNEAQ, per germline (reference sequence). V was clipped by 4 bases and J by 9 bases, with 13 bases between them. For the CDR3, the DNA is TGTGCCAGCAGCTCTCAGGGAGGTTCTGAGCAGTTCTTC. Protein product: CASSSQGGSEQFF. Complete variable domain (other parts from reference TRBV7-9 and TRBJ2-1): DTGVSQNPRHKITKRGQNVTFRCDPISEHNRLYWYRQTLGQGPEFLTYFQNEAQLEKSRLLSDRFSAERPKGSFSTLEIQRTEQGDSAMYLCASSSQGGSEQFFGPGTRLTVL.

The V and J genes are TRBV7-2 and TRBJ2-1; D is ambiguous. Germline CDR1 SGHTA, CDR2 FQGNSA. This CDR3 has 12 amino acids. Deletions cut 5 bases from V and 3 bases from J, with 5 bases between. The chain's CDR3 is CASSLRYNEQFF. The CDR3 region has the DNA TGTGCCAGCAGCCTCCGCTACAATGAGCAGTTCTTC.

The V call is TRBV6-4, the J call TRBJ2-3; TRBD2 might be the D (5 bases). In germline, CDR1 is MRHNA, CDR2 SNTAGT. This CDR3 has 13 amino acids. The germline V and J ends were trimmed by 2 bases and 4 bases, with 7 bases remaining between them. This CDR3 reads CASSDPGADTQYF. CDR3 sequence (DNA): TGTGCCAGCAGTGACCCCGGGGCAGATACGCAGTATTTT.

V is TRBV10-2 and J is TRBJ1-2, with 10 bases identical to TRBD1. The CDR3 sequence is 15 residues long. V shed 0 bases and J 8 bases; nucleotides not matched to a gene: 6. Looked up from germline, CDR1 is WSHSY and CDR2 is SAAADI. The CDR3 bases are TGCGCCAGCAGTGAGTCGACAGGGGGCTGGGAAGGCTACACCTTC. Translated: CASSESTGGWEGYTF.

This chain joins TRBV5-4 and TRBJ1-4, with D uncertain. CDR1 and CDR2 from the germline V gene are SGHNT and YYREEE (reference sequence). The CDR3 runs to 13 residues. V was trimmed by 2 bases and J by 6 bases, leaving 8 bases between them. CDR3: CASSLGLDEKLFF. The CDR3, as DNA: TGTGCCAGCAGCTTAGGACTCGATGAAAAACTGTTTTTT. Together with reference TRBV5-4 and TRBJ1-4, the CDR3 gives the full variable domain: ETGVTQSPTHLIKTRGQQVTLRCSSQSGHNTVSWYQQALGQGPQFIFQYYREEENGRGNFPPRFSGLQFPNYSSELNVNALELDDSALYLCASSLGLDEKLFFGSGTQLSVL.

V gene TRBV9 combines with J gene TRBJ1-1; the D gene is possibly TRBD1 (6 bases). Trimming cost V 1 base and J 0 bases, with 10 bases left between them. The CDR3 is 15 amino acids. The germline gives CDR1 SGDLS, CDR2 YYNGEE. CDR3 coding DNA: TGTGCCAGCAGCGTACAGGGGCAGATGAACACTGAAGCTTTCTTT. It is translated as CASSVQGQMNTEAFF. The full variable domain, its missing parts supplied by reference TRBV9 and TRBJ1-1, is DSGVTQTPKHLITATGQRVTLRCSPRSGDLSVYWYQQSLDQGLQFLIQYYNGEERAKGNILERFSAQQFPDLHSELNLSSLELGDSALYFCASSVQGQMNTEAFFGQGTRLTVV.

The J gene is TRBJ1-2, the V gene TRBV14; 7 nucleotides align to TRBD1. CDR1 is SGHDN and CDR2 is FVKESK in the germline V gene. CDR3 length: 14 residues. V was clipped by 4 bases and J by 6 bases; unmatched bases: 8. The CDR3 reads CASSPGQWGNGYTF. CDR3 sequence (DNA): TGTGCCAGCAGCCCGGGACAGTGGGGCAATGGCTACACCTTC.

This chain joins TRBV13 and TRBJ2-7, with TRBD1 matching over 11 bases. From germline, CDR1 is PRHDT and CDR2 FYEKMQ (reference sequence). The CDR3 is 15 residues long. After removal of 6 bases from V and 2 bases from J, the junction contained 6 bases not matched to a gene. The CDR3 is CASRNQGQGAYEQYF. The DNA for the CDR3 is TGTGCCAGCAGAAACCAGGGACAGGGGGCCTACGAGCAGTACTTC.

This chain joins TRBV7-3 and TRBJ1-3; D is unclear. Germline loops: CDR1 SGHTA, CDR2 FQGTGA. V was shortened by 2 bases and J by 2 bases, with 7 bases between the two germline ends. The CDR3 has 14 residues. CDR3 bases: TGTGCCAGCAGCTTAGGAGTGCCTGGAAACACCATATATTTT. Translation: CASSLGVPGNTIYF.

The V call is TRBV10-1, the J call TRBJ2-7; tentative D call: TRBD2 (6 bases). This CDR3 has 13 amino acids. Germline loops: CDR1 WNHNN, CDR2 SYGVQD (reference sequence). V gave up 8 bases and J gave up 4 bases, with 15 bases separating them. CDR3 sequence reads: CASLAGRDYEQYV. The CDR3 bases are TGCGCCAGCCTCGCAGGGCGGGATTACGAGCAGTACGTC.

The V call is TRBV27, the J call TRBJ1-5; no clear D. Germline V gene lookup returns CDR1 MNHEY and CDR2 SMNVEV (reference sequence). Between the trimmed V and J ends, which lost 3 bases and 0 bases, there was a span of 3 bases. This CDR3 has 13 amino acids. CDR3 in DNA: TGTGCCAGCAGTTTCTATAGCAATCAGCCCCAGCATTTT. Translated: CASSFYSNQPQHF.

The CDR3 DNA is TGTGCCAGTAGTATAGATCTACAGCGGGGACCGACCGGTACGCAGTATTTT. Its protein product is CASSIDLQRGPTGTQYF. The genes are TRBV19 and TRBJ2-3; 7 nucleotides line up with TRBD2. The V gene end was trimmed by 0 bases and the J gene end by 8 bases; junction bases not matched to a gene: 14. This CDR3 spans 17 amino acids. CDR1 LNHDA and CDR2 SQIVND come from the germline V gene (reference sequence).